The entry below describes one TCR beta chain. This clone's antigen is unknown. Base qualities are not recorded, but no much larger clone differs from it by a single base. What this sample's time point label stands for: baseline before oral tofacitinib. Peripheral blood and lesional scalp punch biopsies were obtained from patients with alopecia areata. After PBMCs were isolated by density centrifugation and stained for CD3, CD4 and CD8, a FACSAria was used to sort CD4+ and CD8+ T cells. This sample was taken from a study of CD8+ T cells in alopecia areata listed by TCRdb under 2018. For the wider study: Treated patients were enrolled in an open-label pilot trial of oral tofacitinib at 5 to 10 mg twice daily for moderate-to-severe alopecia areata. Tofacitinib was administered for 6 to 18 months, and 6 months of follow-up off drug were then conducted to assess delayed response and recurrence. To study T cell clonal expansion in alopecia areata, the researchers applied high-throughput TCRbeta sequencing to both the C3H/HeJ mouse model and human patients. In humans, TCRbeta sequencing was performed on scalp tissue and on sorted CD4+ and CD8+ peripheral blood T cells from healthy controls and from patients with patchy or totalis/universalis alopecia areata. Patients on tofacitinib were biopsied at baseline and after 4 and 24 weeks of treatment, and several of the patients also had a later scalp biopsy. Scalp clonality was compared across normal scalp (n=4), patchy alopecia areata scalp (n=8), and alopecia totalis/universalis scalp (n=8). The RNA source kit depended on sample type: the PAXgene miRNA kit for fixed scalp, the miRNeasy kit for PBMCs, and the RNeasy kit for mouse skin. TCRbeta CDR3 regions were amplified by immunoSEQ multiplex PCR using 35 Vbeta forward and 13 Jbeta reverse primers.

The receptor library was made with the immunoSEQ multiplex PCR assay. RNA was extracted from all samples and reverse transcribed into cDNA as template for TCR sequencing. SuperScript III was used to make first-strand cDNA, primed with a 2:1 mix of oligo-dT and random hexamers. A synthetic immune receptor repertoire was used to assess amplification bias, and residual bias was removed computationally. Processing in the source paper ran as follows. After raw reads were preprocessed to remove errors, the CDR3 was defined following IMGT conventions as running from the conserved cysteine to phenylalanine. To get clonality, Shannon entropy was normalized by log2 of the number of productive unique TCRs and the result was subtracted from 1. Whether each scalp clone was CD4 or CD8 was inferred by checking scalp TCRbeta sequences against the CD4 and CD8 repertoires from sorted blood. Imported from immuneACCESS, the table was reduced by TCRdb to in-frame sequences with V and J called. These copies leave out some clones; in studies compared against another copy, an unresolved V gene accounts for under half, and the cause of the remainder is not known. V, J and clone size reflect that table, while D and trimming were determined from the DNA. The sample table contains over 120,000 clones; only one count was recorded for about three fifths of them. 5% to 7% of the sample is taken by the ten largest.

Here is what the overall study found, with its caveats: Compared with normal scalp, lesional scalp, particularly in alopecia totalis/universalis, had higher clonality and more expanded CD8+ clones, which suggests antigenic drive. Unlike mouse skin, where gammadelta T cells dominate, normal human skin contains resident alphabeta T cells that get sequenced too, which complicates analysis of the scalp TCR repertoire. Shared TCR sequences between patients were less evident than in mice, which may be partly attributable to HLA diversity in the patient population.

The CDR3 spans 13 residues, from the cysteine through the phenylalanine. The CDR3 DNA has 39 bases and is translated from base 1. Clipping removes 4 bases from V and 4 bases from J, with 2 as the unmatched junction base count. Sequenced here: CD4+ T cells sorted from blood, sampled at week 0. This chain is built from TRBV23-1 and TRBJ1-1, and 8 junctional nucleotides match TRBD1. TRBV23-1 is an ORF, and what it does is uncertain. The receptor's source is a human donor with alopecia areata. The encoded CDR3 is CASSPGGGTEAFF. In nucleotide form, the sequence is TGCGCCAGCAGTCCAGGGGGCGGCACTGAAGCTTTCTTT.